These T cell receptor beta chains were read from a single sample in a study of Ad26.COV2.S vaccination and SARS-CoV-2 variants. Using immunoSEQ multiplex PCR, the repertoire was profiled, and TCRdb retains in-frame clones only, with some absent. The sample has some 640,000 clones; roughly nine tenths are singletons. The source was peripheral blood, collected in a trial of Ad26.COV2.S vaccine versus placebo. The receptors come from a person aged 18 to 65 who received the Ad26.COV2.S COVID-19 vaccine or a placebo. The CDR3 runs from the conserved cysteine through the conserved F or W. D genes are given only for firm matches. A row's size may be missing; if present it is once, few, many or a size class.

TRBV5-1,TRBJ1-2,once,TRBD1,TGCGCCAGCAGCTCGGAGGGGACAGGGAAAAGGGACAACACCTTC,CASSSEGTGKRDNTF
TRBV5-4,TRBJ2-7,once,-,TGTGCCAGCAGCAACGCGGGACAATTTACCGGCGAGCAGTACTTC,CASSNAGQFTGEQYF
TRBV12-3/TRBV12-4,TRBJ1-5,few,-,TGTGCCAGCAGTCGGGACATCGGACAGCCCCAGCATTTT,CASSRDIGQPQHF
TRBV29-1,TRBJ2-3,once,-,TGCAGCGCAGTGCAGGGCCCTAGCACAGATACGCAGTATTTT,CSAVQGPSTDTQYF
TRBV5-6,TRBJ2-5,once,-,TGTGCCAGCAGCCTCTGGGAGCCAGAGACCCAGTACTTC,CASSLWEPETQYF
TRBV5-1,TRBJ2-3,-,-,TGCGCCAGCAGCTTGGGGGATGGAGATACGCAGTATTTT,CASSLGDGDTQYF
TRBV4-1,TRBJ1-5,-,-,TGCGCCAGCAGCCAAGACCCCCGGCGAATTCAGCCCCAGCATTTT,CASSQDPRRIQPQHF
TRBV6-2/TRBV6-3,TRBJ2-7,once,TRBD2,TGTGCCAGCAGTTACGGCGGGAGTGTCGACTACGAGCAGTACTTC,CASSYGGSVDYEQYF
TRBV12-5,TRBJ1-4,-,-,TGTGCTAGTGGTTTGGGCCACAGTAATGAAAAACTGTTTTTT,CASGLGHSNEKLFF
TRBV5-4,TRBJ2-3,-,TRBD2,TGTGCCAGCAGCTCCCACGTTAGCGGGAGGGGCACAGATACGCAGTATTTT,CASSSHVSGRGTDTQYF
TRBV19,TRBJ2-7,-,TRBD2,TGTGCCAGTAGTATTCGGACTAGCGGGAGCTCCTACGAGCAGTACTTC,CASSIRTSGSSYEQYF
TRBV20-1,TRBJ2-7,-,TRBD2,TGCAGTGCTAGTGGCGGGAGCTCCTACGAGCAGTACTTC,CSASGGSSYEQYF
TRBV11-3,TRBJ2-1,-,TRBD2,TGTGCCAGCAGCACTTCCGGGACTAGCTTTGATGAGCAGTTCTTC,CASSTSGTSFDEQFF
TRBV5-5,TRBJ1-1,-,-,TGTGCCAGCAGCTTGTTGGACTGGACGACGGACACTGAAGCTTTCTTT,CASSLLDWTTDTEAFF
TRBV24-1,TRBJ2-3,-,TRBD1,TGTGCCACCAGGGGGACAGCCCCGGGCACAGATACGCAGTATTTT,CATRGTAPGTDTQYF
TRBV7-2,TRBJ1-2,-,-,TGTGCCAGCAGCCAGACGGTGAACTATGGCTACACCTTC,CASSQTVNYGYTF
TRBV27,TRBJ2-1,-,-,TGTGCCAGCAGTTTATCGAGGGGGGGCGAGCAGTTCTTC,CASSLSRGGEQFF
TRBV13,TRBJ2-1,-,-,TGTGCCAGCAGCTTAGACGTGCCCCCCCACTACAATGAGCAGTTCTTC,CASSLDVPPHYNEQFF
TRBV10-3,TRBJ1-4,many,TRBD1,TGTGCCATCAGTGAGTCGGACAGGGCTAATGAAAAACTGTTTTTT,CAISESDRANEKLFF
TRBV30,TRBJ1-1,-,-,TGTGCCTGGACACCGGGACGAGACACTGAAGCTTTCTTT,CAWTPGRDTEAFF
TRBV7-8,TRBJ2-5,once,-,TGTGCCAGCAGCTCTGGGCCCGCCGCGGAGACCCAGTACTTC,CASSSGPAAETQYF
TRBV7-9,TRBJ2-1,-,TRBD2,TGTGCCAGCTCCCGACTAGCGGGGGAGGGGGAGCAGTTCTTC,CASSRLAGEGEQFF
TRBV7-9,TRBJ2-3,-,-,TGTGCCAGCAGCTTAACCCATAGCACAGATACGCAGTATTTT,CASSLTHSTDTQYF
TRBV7-2,TRBJ2-5,-,TRBD1,TGTGCCAGCAGCTTCGGGACAGTTGAGACCCAGTACTTC,CASSFGTVETQYF
TRBV27,TRBJ2-7,-,TRBD1,TGTGCCAGCAGTTCTGGGACAGGCGTTACCTACGAGCAGTACTTC,CASSSGTGVTYEQYF
TRBV27,TRBJ1-2,-,-,TGTGCCAGCACGGCCCGTATTTATGGCTACACCTTC,CASTARIYGYTF
TRBV5-5,TRBJ2-7,-,-,TGTGCCAGCAGTCGAACCTACGAGCAGTACTTC,CASSRTYEQYF
TRBV5-8,TRBJ1-6,-,-,TGTGCCAGCAGCCGCGGGGGGCTCGGTTCACCCCTCCACTTT,CASSRGGLGSPLHF
TRBV20-1,TRBJ2-2,-,-,TGCAGTGCTAGAGATGTCGGGGAGCTGTTTTTT,CSARDVGELFF
TRBV19,TRBJ2-7,-,-,TGTGCCAGTAGTGCCACTAGGGGCCTCGGGGAGCAGTACTTC,CASSATRGLGEQYF
TRBV7-2,TRBJ2-5,-,TRBD2,TGTGCCAGCAGCTGGCTAGCGGGGGGACAAGAGACCCAGTACTTC,CASSWLAGGQETQYF
TRBV10-3,TRBJ2-7,-,TRBD1,TGTGCCATCTCTACTCGGACAGGTTCCTCCTACGAGCAGTACTTC,CAISTRTGSSYEQYF
TRBV5-1,TRBJ2-1,once,-,TGCGCCAGCAGCTTGGCGGGTTATGAGCAGTTCTTC,CASSLAGYEQFF
TRBV7-8,TRBJ2-1,-,TRBD2,TGTGCCAGCAGCTTACAAAGCAGCGGGGGCCGCTACAATGAGCAGTTCTTC,CASSLQSSGGRYNEQFF
TRBV5-1,TRBJ1-2,-,TRBD1,TGCGCCAGCAGCTTGGAAGGGACAGGGGATGCTGGCTACACCTTC,CASSLEGTGDAGYTF
TRBV5-8,TRBJ2-1,-,-,TGTGCCAGCAGCTTGGTCAGGTTGGAGCAGTTCTTC,CASSLVRLEQFF
TRBV3-1/TRBV3-2,TRBJ2-7,-,-,TGTGCCAGCAGGGGAGGCCCCTCCTACGAGCAGTACTTC,CASRGGPSYEQYF
TRBV5-1,TRBJ2-5,once,-,TGCGCCAGCAGCTTGGCGGACTTAAATGGGGAGACCCAGTACTTC,CASSLADLNGETQYF
TRBV7-9,TRBJ2-7,-,TRBD2,TGTGCCAGCAGCACTAGCGGGAGGGCCGACGAGCAGTACTTC,CASSTSGRADEQYF
TRBV5-1,TRBJ2-3,-,-,TGCGCCAGCAGCTTTATCCAAGCAAGAGATACGCAGTATTTT,CASSFIQARDTQYF
TRBV4-1,TRBJ2-7,-,-,TGCGCCAGCAGCCAAGAGGAGGGGGACGGGTACGAGCAGTACTTC,CASSQEEGDGYEQYF
TRBV30,TRBJ1-5,-,-,TGTGCCTGGAGCCCCGGGTTCGAGCCCCAGCATTTT,CAWSPGFEPQHF
TRBV5-1,TRBJ1-2,-,TRBD1,TGCGCCAGCAGCAGACAGGGACAGGGGGTCGATGGCTACACCTTC,CASSRQGQGVDGYTF
TRBV5-6,TRBJ1-6,-,-,TGTGCCAGCAGCTTGCCCACCTTTAATTCACCCCTCCACTTT,CASSLPTFNSPLHF
TRBV3-1/TRBV3-2,TRBJ1-4,-,-,TGTGCCAGCAGCCAACTCCCCGGCGAGGGAACAAGTAATGAAAAACTGTTTTTT,CASSQLPGEGTSNEKLFF
TRBV30,TRBJ2-6,-,-,TGTGCCTGGATGCCCCGGCGGCTCTCTGGGGCCAACGTCCTGACTTTC,CAWMPRRLSGANVLTF
TRBV30,TRBJ1-4,-,-,TGTGCCTGGAGGCCACACAAAGGATATGAAAAACTGTTTTTT,CAWRPHKGYEKLFF
TRBV30,TRBJ1-2,-,-,TGTGCCTGGTCTGCCAACTATGGCTACACCTTC,CAWSANYGYTF
TRBV7-9,TRBJ1-4,-,-,TGTGCCAGCAGCTTAGCGGGGGGGACAACAACTAATGAAAAACTGTTTTTT,CASSLAGGTTTNEKLFF
TRBV10-3,TRBJ2-1,-,TRBD1,TGTGCCATCAGTGAGTCGACAGGGTGGTCTGAGCAGTTCTTC,CAISESTGWSEQFF
TRBV2,TRBJ1-1,-,-,TGTGCCAGCAGTGGACAGCGAACGAACACTGAAGCTTTCTTT,CASSGQRTNTEAFF
TRBV10-1,TRBJ2-3,-,-,TGCGCCAGCAGTGACAGGACACGGCTCACAGATACGCAGTATTTT,CASSDRTRLTDTQYF
TRBV11-2,TRBJ2-3,-,-,TGTGCCAGCAGCTTAGGGGGAGGCCCCGCAGATACGCAGTATTTT,CASSLGGGPADTQYF
TRBV7-7,TRBJ2-5,-,-,TGTGCCAGCAGCTTCAGCCCTACTGGTGGCACAGAGACCCAGTACTTC,CASSFSPTGGTETQYF
TRBV27,TRBJ2-7,-,-,TGTGCCAGCAGTTTATCGGGTGTCGGAGCCTACGAGCAGTACTTC,CASSLSGVGAYEQYF